The clone carrying this T cell receptor beta chain showed up just once. These data belong to a study of blood T cell repertoires in COVID-19. Original analysis: By means of reference gene primer amplification, nucleated cell counts were estimated. This table comes from immunoSEQ multiplex PCR, and its TCRdb copy is limited to in-frame clones, with some not included. The DNA gave D and trimming, while V, J and clone size come from that table. The sample consists of roughly 300,000 clones, approximately 90% of them appearing once. The sequenced sample was PBMCs or T cells enriched from blood (not recorded which). The sequence was obtained from a woman in her twenties or thirties who had recovered from COVID-19.

The CDR3 spells CASSPTRDRGSGANVLTF. The CDR3 bases are TGCGCCAGCAGCCCAACCCGGGACAGGGGTTCTGGGGCCAACGTCCTGACTTTC. The V and J genes are TRBV4-1 and TRBJ2-6, with 10 bases identical to TRBD1. This CDR3 has 18 amino acids. The junction had 7 bases not matched to a gene; V was cut back by 4 bases and J by 1 base. Looked up from germline, CDR1 is MGHRA and CDR2 is YSYEKL.